These 21 T cell receptor beta chains share one sample of origin, sequenced in a study of response to subunit inactivated influenza vaccine. TCRdb reanalysed the RT-PCR reads using MiXCR and keeps one entry per CDR3 protein. The repertoire holds hundreds of thousands of distinct CDR3 sequences, with over 9% as singletons. The data were also submitted as part of a second study, on T cells expressing NK-cell markers. This second study says: UMIs were included in TCR beta cDNA generated by 5'RACE template switching.

The sample consisted of PBMCs from blood, taken on the day of vaccination. The receptors shown here come from a man in his forties or fifties who received an inactivated influenza vaccine.

This chain links TRBV28 with TRBJ2-3; 9 nucleotides align to TRBD2. This CDR3 is 14 amino acids long. The V segment lost 10 bases and the J segment 4 bases; nucleotides outside the gene matches: 9. Germline V gene sequence: CDR1 MDHEN, CDR2 SYDVKM. As DNA, the CDR3 is TGTGCCACCATTAGCGGGAGTGCCTCAGATACGCAGTATTTT. Amino acids: CATISGSASDTQYF. Based on the CDR3 plus reference TRBV28 and TRBJ2-3, the full variable domain is DVKVTQSSRYLVKRTGEKVFLECVQDMDHENMFWYRQDPGLGLRLIYFSYDVKMKEKGDIPEGYSVSREKKERFSLILESASTNQTSMYLCATISGSASDTQYFGPGTRLTVL.

The chain combines TRBV2 with TRBJ2-7, with 10 bases matching TRBD1. Germline CDR1 SNHLY, CDR2 FYNNEI. CDR3 length equals 14 residues. V was pared by 5 bases and J by 5 bases, with 6 bases of the junction left unmatched. CDR3 in DNA: TGTGCCAGCAGTTTCCGGGACAGGGGCCACGAGCAGTACTTC. This codes for CASSFRDRGHEQYF.

This clonotype appeared many times. The chain has TRBV5-1 and TRBJ2-7, with unresolved D. The CDR3 runs to 11 residues. CDR1 is SGHRS and CDR2 is YFSETQ in the germline V gene. V lost 4 bases and J 6 bases, leaving 8 bases between the germline ends. DNA for the CDR3: TGCGCCAGCAGCGGATCGTCCGAGCAGTACTTC. Residues: CASSGSSEQYF.

The J gene is TRBJ2-7, the V gene TRBV5-5; 8 bases match TRBD2. V was pared by 3 bases and J by 6 bases, with 5 bases of the junction left unmatched. This CDR3 has 13 residues. Germline V gene sequence: CDR1 SGHKS, CDR2 YYEKEE (reference sequence). This CDR3 is CASSSRTSSEQYF. The DNA for the CDR3 is TGTGCCAGCAGCTCCCGGACTAGCAGCGAGCAGTACTTC.

This clonotype occurred a few times. Relative to the germline gene, one junction end is altered; a read error may explain this. The chain has TRBV6-2 or TRBV6-3 and TRBJ1-6; no clear D. This CDR3 spans 13 amino acids. Germline CDR1 reads MNHEY; CDR2 reads SVGEGT. The CDR3, as DNA: TGTGCCAGCTTCTACCGGGAGGATTCGCCCCTCCACTTT. Protein sequence: CASFYREDSPLHF.

A few counts support this clonotype. The genes are TRBV6-2 or TRBV6-3 and TRBJ2-2; no clear D gene. V was trimmed by 3 bases and J by 6 bases, leaving 5 bases between them. Germline V gene lookup returns CDR1 MNHEY and CDR2 SVGEGT. This CDR3 comprises 12 residues. CDR3 sequence: CASSYFAGELFF. The DNA for the CDR3 is TGTGCCAGCAGTTATTTCGCCGGGGAGCTGTTTTTT.

This clonotype was found a few times. J is TRBJ2-7 and V is TRBV5-1; D is unresolved. CDR1 is SGHRS and CDR2 is YFSETQ in the germline V gene. The CDR3 contains 14 residues. With 3 bases removed from V and 2 bases from J, the gap between germline ends came to 12 bases. The CDR3: CASSSRRSPYEQYF. For the CDR3, the DNA is TGCGCCAGCAGCTCCCGTCGGAGTCCCTACGAGCAGTACTTC.

This clonotype came up a few times. CDR3 sequence reads: CASRRGGAGRRETQYF. The DNA of the CDR3 is TGTGCCAGCAGAAGGGGCGGGGCAGGGCGACGGGAGACCCAGTACTTC. The rearrangement links TRBV28 to TRBJ2-5; a possible D gene is TRBD2 (6 bases). Trimming shortened V by 6 bases and J by 5 bases, and 22 bases separated the two germline ends. Per germline, CDR1 MDHEN and CDR2 SYDVKM. The length of the CDR3 is 16 residues.

This clonotype was detected ten times or more. The rearrangement joins TRBV7-9 to TRBJ2-5, with 8 positions matching TRBD1. Germline V CDR1 and CDR2: SEHNR, FQNEAQ (reference sequence). Unmatched junction bases numbered 5, after V lost 2 bases and J lost 0 bases. The CDR3 has 16 amino acids. The CDR3, as DNA: TGTGCCAGCAGCTTACGACAGGGGTTGTACCAAGAGACCCAGTACTTC. As protein: CASSLRQGLYQETQYF.

The chain combines TRBV27 with TRBJ1-2; no firm D call. The CDR3 totals 13 residues. Germline V gene data show CDR1 as MNHEY and CDR2 as SMNVEV (reference sequence). V was clipped by 3 bases and J by 4 bases, with 9 bases between them. CDR3 bases: TGTGCCAGCAGTTTCGGCAACCTCTATGGCTACACCTTC. As protein: CASSFGNLYGYTF.

CDR3 sequence (DNA): TGTGCCTGGGGAAAAACCTTGGGGTTCTCCTACAATGAGCAGTTCTTC. This translates into CAWGKTLGFSYNEQFF. V is TRBV30 and J is TRBJ2-1; no firm D call. Per the germline V gene, CDR1 is GTSNPN and CDR2 is SVGIG (reference sequence). The CDR3 runs to 16 residues. The V and J ends lost 5 bases and 0 bases respectively, with 17 bases between them.

This clonotype was seen more than once but under ten times. The rearrangement links TRBV18 to TRBJ2-6; perhaps TRBD1 as D (6 bases). Germline V gene data show CDR1 as KGHSH and CDR2 as LQKENI. V lost 2 bases and J lost 0, with 14 bases in between. This CDR3 region has 18 residues. The CDR3 DNA follows: TGTGCCAGCTCACCATCCGGACAGCTCAGCTCTGGGGCCAACGTCCTGACTTTC. It yields the protein CASSPSGQLSSGANVLTF.

This clonotype has only a few counts. The DNA of the CDR3 is TGTGCCATCAGAGACTCCGGGACTAGAGGAAGTACGCAGTATTTT. Encoded protein: CAIRDSGTRGSTQYF. The chain carries TRBV10-3 and TRBJ2-3; 8 bases match TRBD2. The CDR3 totals 15 residues. V lost 6 bases to trimming and J lost 8 bases; unmatched junction nucleotides: 13. The germline gives CDR1 ENHRY, CDR2 SYGVKD.

This clonotype turned up a few times. The V call is TRBV4-3, the J call TRBJ2-1; D is unclear. The CDR3 spans 14 residues. V was trimmed by 2 bases and J by 8 bases, leaving 13 bases between them. From germline, CDR1 is LGHNA and CDR2 YSLEER. The CDR3 coding sequence is TGCGCCAGCAGCCAAACCACCTTTGTCTATGAGCAGTTCTTC. Translated, it gives CASSQTTFVYEQFF.

The chain joins TRBV19 to TRBJ2-5, with TRBD2 matching 11 bases. Germline V gene data show CDR1 as LNHDA and CDR2 as SQIVND (reference sequence). The CDR3 extends over 16 amino acids. V was pared by 3 bases and J by 1 base, with 4 bases of the junction left unmatched. CDR3 DNA: TGTGCCAGTAGTATTCTCGGGACTAGCGGCCAAGAGACCCAGTACTTC. Translated: CASSILGTSGQETQYF.

This chain connects TRBV7-6 to TRBJ1-4; no clear D. The CDR3 sequence is 14 residues long. Deletions cut 3 bases from V and 8 bases from J, with 13 bases between. The germline CDR1 and CDR2 sequences are SGHVS and FNYEAQ. This CDR3 is CASSFSEGGEKLFF. For the CDR3, the DNA is TGTGCCAGCAGCTTTTCGGAGGGCGGCGAAAAACTGTTTTTT.

The chain carries TRBV5-1 and TRBJ2-5, with D uncertain. CDR3 size: 20 residues. Germline CDR1 reads SGHRS; CDR2 reads YFSETQ. V was pared by 0 bases and J by 2 bases, with 26 bases between. CDR3 coding DNA: TGCGCCAGCAGCTTGGCCTCGGGCGGCGTTAGGTTTAAAGAACAAGAGACCCAGTACTTC. It translates to CASSLASGGVRFKEQETQYF.

This clonotype was seen more than once but under ten times. The chain couples TRBV6-1 to TRBJ1-5; maybe TRBD1 (5 bases). The ends were cut back, 1 base at V and 2 bases at J, with 12 bases in the middle. The CDR3 consists of 16 residues. Germline CDR1 reads MNHNS; CDR2 reads SASEGT. CDR3 in DNA: TGTGCCAGCAGTGAAGAGGGGACGTTTGGCAATCAGCCCCAGCATTTT. Its translation is CASSEEGTFGNQPQHF.

The chain joins TRBV6-2 or TRBV6-3 to TRBJ2-1; D may be TRBD2 (6 bases). Trimming pared 4 bases from V and 4 bases from J, leaving 17 bases between. The germline CDR1 and CDR2 sequences are MNHEY and SVGEGT. The CDR3 consists of 16 residues. The DNA of the CDR3 is TGTGCCAGCAGTTCCAGGGAGGAGGGTAGGTACAATGAGCAGTTCTTC. Its protein is CASSSREEGRYNEQFF.

This clonotype was counted only a few times. The V gene is TRBV5-1, the J gene TRBJ2-7; 10 bases match TRBD2. This CDR3 has 19 amino acids. Germline assignment: CDR1 SGHRS and CDR2 YFSETQ. The ends lost 2 bases at V and 3 bases at J; junction bases unmatched: 17. The CDR3 loop is CASSLASGSKRGAVYEQYF. In DNA form, the CDR3 reads TGCGCCAGCAGCTTAGCTAGCGGGAGCAAGAGGGGGGCCGTCTACGAGCAGTACTTC.

This chain links TRBV4-2 with TRBJ2-7, with 12 bases fitting TRBD2. Germline V gives CDR1 LGHNA, CDR2 YNFKEQ. V gave up 8 bases and J gave up 6 bases; unmatched junction bases: 8. The CDR3 runs 14 residues. The DNA of the CDR3 is TGTGCCAGCGGACCGACTAGCGGGAGTGCCGAGCAGTACTTC. It codes for CASGPTSGSAEQYF.